The 30 T cell receptor beta chains below come from one sample, sequenced in a study of Tregs in tolerant kidney transplant recipients. The table came from immunoSEQ multiplex PCR; TCRdb's copy has only in-frame clones and leaves some out. The repertoire holds around 85,000 clones, with 91% as singletons. The specimen comprised Tregs from blood, sampled before the transplant. These receptors were obtained from a human donor who received a combined kidney and bone marrow transplant.

This sequence joins TRBV7-2 and TRBJ2-1; D is unresolved. CDR3 length equals 15 residues. V was trimmed by 4 bases and J by 1 base, leaving 11 bases between them. Looked up from germline, CDR1 is SGHTA and CDR2 is FQGNSA. The CDR3 is CASSSGLRSYNEQFF. In DNA form, the CDR3 reads TGTGCCAGCAGCTCGGGTCTAAGGTCCTACAATGAGCAGTTCTTC.

V usage is TRBV28 and J usage is TRBJ2-1; no clear D gene. Trimming removed 3 bases at V and 2 bases at J, with 8 bases between. The V gene's germline CDR1 is MDHEN and CDR2 SYDVKM. The CDR3 is 14 residues long. The CDR3 protein is CASSFVQTYNEQFF. The CDR3 nucleotides are TGTGCCAGCAGTTTTGTCCAGACCTACAATGAGCAGTTCTTC.

V and J are TRBV7-9 and TRBJ1-1; D is unclear. Germline CDR1 SEHNR, CDR2 FQNEAQ (reference sequence). The V and J ends lost 1 base and 3 bases respectively, with 6 bases between them. This CDR3 region has 13 residues. CDR3: CASSLVSDTEAFF. For the CDR3, the DNA is TGTGCCAGCAGCTTAGTCAGTGACACTGAAGCTTTCTTT. The full variable domain, with the rest looked up from reference TRBV7-9 and TRBJ1-1, is DTGVSQNPRHKITKRGQNVTFRCDPISEHNRLYWYRQTLGQGPEFLTYFQNEAQLEKSRLLSDRFSAERPKGSFSTLEIQRTEQGDSAMYLCASSLVSDTEAFFGQGTRLTVV.

The V and J genes are TRBV11-2 and TRBJ1-1; D ambiguous. The CDR3 length is 16 residues. Germline assignment: CDR1 SGHAT and CDR2 FQNNGV. Trimming removed 10 bases from V and 0 bases from J, with 21 bases in between. CDR3 DNA: TGTGCCACCTCGAATAGGGCATTTGTCATGAACACTGAAGCTTTCTTT. Translated, it gives CATSNRAFVMNTEAFF. Drawing the rest from reference TRBV11-2 and TRBJ1-1, the complete variable domain is EAGVAQSPRYKIIEKRQSVAFWCNPISGHATLYWYQQILGQGPKLLIQFQNNGVVDDSQLPKDRFSAERLKGVDSTLKIQPAKLEDSAVYLCATSNRAFVMNTEAFFGQGTRLTVV.

V is TRBV7-6 and J is TRBJ2-1, with TRBD2 matching over 8 bases. The V and J ends lost 1 base and 2 bases, in that order; junction bases with no gene match: 4. Per the germline V gene, CDR1 is SGHVS and CDR2 is FNYEAQ. The CDR3 is made up of 16 amino acids. In nucleotides, the CDR3 is TGTGCCAGCAGCTTAGAGGTAGCGGGGCCCTACAATGAGCAGTTCTTC. Translated, it gives CASSLEVAGPYNEQFF.

The chain has TRBV5-1 and TRBJ2-5; 8 nucleotides align to TRBD2. CDR1 is SGHRS, CDR2 YFSETQ, per germline. This CDR3 spans 15 amino acids. V gave up 4 bases and J gave up 3 bases; unmatched junction bases: 8. The CDR3: CASSLMTSVKETQYF. CDR3 coding DNA: TGCGCCAGCAGCCTAATGACTAGCGTAAAAGAGACCCAGTACTTC.

V gene TRBV27 combines with J gene TRBJ2-3; 10 bases fit TRBD2. This CDR3 has 14 amino acids. The ends lost 7 bases at V and 2 bases at J; junction bases unmatched: 3. Germline-derived CDR1 and CDR2 are MNHEY and SMNVEV (reference sequence). The CDR3 reads CASKLAGVTDTQYF. CDR3 bases: TGTGCCAGCAAGCTAGCGGGAGTCACAGATACGCAGTATTTT.

The genes are TRBV11-2 and TRBJ2-1, with 7 bases lining up with TRBD1. The CDR3 is 14 amino acids. CDR1 and CDR2 from the germline V gene are SGHAT and FQNNGV. Trimming took 5 bases from V and 5 from J; bases not matched to a gene: 6. The CDR3 DNA reads as TGTGCCAGCAGCCCCGGGACAGCTAACAATGAGCAGTTCTTC. Amino acids: CASSPGTANNEQFF. Based on the CDR3 plus reference TRBV11-2 and TRBJ2-1, the full variable domain is EAGVAQSPRYKIIEKRQSVAFWCNPISGHATLYWYQQILGQGPKLLIQFQNNGVVDDSQLPKDRFSAERLKGVDSTLKIQPAKLEDSAVYLCASSPGTANNEQFFGPGTRLTVL.

The V gene is TRBV9, the J gene TRBJ2-3; D gene uncertain. The V gene's germline CDR1 is SGDLS and CDR2 YYNGEE. The CDR3 length is 13 residues. Trimming shortened V by 0 bases and J by 1 base, and 3 bases separated the two germline ends. The CDR3 DNA follows: TGTGCCAGCAGCGTAGGCGGCACAGATACGCAGTATTTT. It codes for CASSVGGTDTQYF.

V gene TRBV4-2 combines with J gene TRBJ2-1; D unclear. This CDR3 is built from 17 residues. Per germline, CDR1 LGHNA and CDR2 YNFKEQ. V gave up 1 base and J gave up 10 bases, with 23 bases separating them. The CDR3 nucleotides read TGTGCCAGCAGCCAAGGGAGCCCACAGAGCCCCGAGTGGGAGCAGTTCTTC. It codes for CASSQGSPQSPEWEQFF.

The rearrangement joins TRBV19 to TRBJ2-1, with D uncertain. The CDR3 contains 14 residues. CDR1 and CDR2 from the germline V gene are LNHDA and SQIVND (reference sequence). The germline V and J ends were trimmed by 2 bases and 10 bases, with 15 bases remaining between them. CDR3: CASSINWNGVEQFF. The CDR3 DNA follows: TGTGCCAGTAGTATAAACTGGAACGGTGTGGAGCAGTTCTTC.

This chain links TRBV18 with TRBJ2-4, with D hard to call. Per germline, CDR1 KGHSH and CDR2 LQKENI. Trimming removed 2 bases from V and 8 bases from J, with 10 bases in between. The CDR3 length is 13 residues. CDR3 residues: CASSPGVGDIQYF. In DNA form, the CDR3 reads TGTGCCAGCTCACCAGGGGTTGGGGACATTCAGTACTTC.

This clone was counted once. The chain combines TRBV7-9 with TRBJ2-3; D gene uncertain. CDR1 SEHNR and CDR2 FQNEAQ come from the germline V gene (reference sequence). V lost 1 base and J 2 bases, leaving 7 bases between the germline ends. The CDR3 is 14 amino acids. In nucleotides, the CDR3 is TGTGCCAGCAGCTTAGTTCAGGACACAGATACGCAGTATTTT. Protein sequence: CASSLVQDTDTQYF.

The rearrangement uses TRBV2 and TRBJ2-1; 9 bases match TRBD1. Germline assignment: CDR1 SNHLY and CDR2 FYNNEI. The CDR3 sequence is 16 residues long. J lost 3 bases, V lost 6 bases, and 9 bases had no gene match. CDR3: CASRAGTGKDYNEQFF. The CDR3 DNA reads TGTGCCAGCAGAGCCGGGACAGGGAAAGACTACAATGAGCAGTTCTTC.

This clone was found a few times. V usage is TRBV28 and J usage is TRBJ2-2; D not certain. Germline CDR1 and CDR2: MDHEN and SYDVKM. Trimming pared 3 bases from V and 2 bases from J, leaving 16 bases between. This CDR3 contains 17 residues. CDR3 amino acids: CASSLNQELLNTGELFF. CDR3 nucleotides: TGTGCCAGCAGTTTGAATCAGGAACTACTCAACACCGGGGAGCTGTTTTTT.

The V and J genes are TRBV30 and TRBJ1-2; 8 nucleotides align to TRBD1. V shed 7 bases and J 8 bases; nucleotides not matched to a gene: 12. The CDR3 extends over 13 amino acids. The V gene's germline CDR1 is GTSNPN and CDR2 SVGIG (reference sequence). CDR3 amino acids: CASSGQVLLGYTF. In DNA form, the CDR3 reads TGTGCCTCCTCGGGACAGGTTCTGTTAGGCTACACCTTC.

The V gene is TRBV29-1, the J gene TRBJ2-7; D gene unclear. The CDR3 runs 14 residues. Trimming left V 6 bases short and J 0 bases short, with 15 bases between. Per the germline V gene, CDR1 is SQVTM and CDR2 is ANQGSEA. This CDR3 reads CSVKPWQSSYEQYF. CDR3 in DNA: TGCAGCGTCAAACCATGGCAGAGCTCCTACGAGCAGTACTTC.

The J gene is TRBJ2-5, the V gene TRBV19; TRBD1 agrees at 7 bases. V lost 3 bases, J lost 0 bases, and 4 bases stayed unmatched. Germline V CDR1 and CDR2: LNHDA, SQIVND (reference sequence). CDR3 size: 15 residues. Here the CDR3 reads CASSIQTGNQETQYF. Here the CDR3 DNA reads TGTGCCAGTAGTATCCAGACAGGGAACCAAGAGACCCAGTACTTC.

The CDR3 DNA sequence: TGTGCCAGCAGCCCGGACAGGGCGGGCTACAATGAGCAGTTCTTC. Protein sequence: CASSPDRAGYNEQFF. This chain connects TRBV5-4 to TRBJ2-1; 8 nucleotides line up with TRBD1. Germline V gene lookup returns CDR1 SGHNT and CDR2 YYREEE (reference sequence). The V segment lost 4 bases and the J segment 3 bases; nucleotides outside the gene matches: 6. The CDR3 runs to 15 residues.

V gene TRBV5-1 combines with J gene TRBJ2-7; D unresolved. V was clipped by 0 bases and J by 3 bases, with 13 bases between them. This CDR3 contains 15 residues. CDR1 is SGHRS, CDR2 YFSETQ, per germline. CDR3: CASSLDVHVDYEQYF. The CDR3 region has the DNA TGCGCCAGCAGCTTGGACGTACACGTGGACTACGAGCAGTACTTC.

This chain links TRBV7-9 with TRBJ2-1; TRBD2 agrees at 14 bases. Trimming at V came to 1 base and at J to 6 bases, leaving 2 bases not matched to a gene. The CDR3 loop spans 16 amino acids. The germline CDR1 and CDR2 sequences are SEHNR and FQNEAQ (reference sequence). Here the CDR3 DNA reads TGTGCCAGCAGCTTAGGACTAGCGGGAGGGCTCAATGAGCAGTTCTTC. Translating it yields CASSLGLAGGLNEQFF.

The chain is built from TRBV10-3 and TRBJ1-3; tentatively, D is TRBD1 (5 bases). Trimming left V 3 bases short and J 4 bases short, with 16 bases between. The germline V gene encodes CDR1 ENHRY and CDR2 SYGVKD. CDR3 size: 16 residues. CDR3 in DNA: TGTGCCATCAGTGAAAGAGAGGGGTGGGTCGGAAACACCATATATTTT. Protein product: CAISEREGWVGNTIYF.

This clone was picked up a small number of times. The CDR3: CASSGSGGLANYGYTF. The CDR3 coding sequence is TGCGCCAGCAGCGGGAGCGGGGGGTTAGCTAACTATGGCTACACCTTC. This chain uses TRBV5-1 with TRBJ1-2, with a weak D call TRBD1 (5 bases). The germline V and J ends were trimmed by 4 bases and 0 bases, with 16 bases remaining between them. From germline, CDR1 is SGHRS and CDR2 YFSETQ. This CDR3 has 16 amino acids. Filled out from reference TRBV5-1 and TRBJ1-2, the complete variable domain reads KAGVTQTPRYLIKTRGQQVTLSCSPISGHRSVSWYQQTPGQGLQFLFEYFSETQRNKGNFPGRFSGRQFSNSRSEMNVSTLELGDSALYLCASSGSGGLANYGYTFGSGTRLTVV.

The chain combines TRBV2 with TRBJ2-5; possibly TRBD1 or TRBD2 for D (5 bases each). The V end lost 10 bases, the J end lost 2 bases, and 8 bases lay between the germline ends. CDR3 length equals 11 residues. Germline V gene lookup returns CDR1 SNHLY and CDR2 FYNNEI. This CDR3 is CATGTQETQYF. The CDR3 region has the DNA TGTGCCACCGGGACGCAAGAGACCCAGTACTTC. Looking up the rest from reference TRBV2 and TRBJ2-5 gives the full variable domain: EPEVTQTPSHQVTQMGQEVILRCVPISNHLYFYWYRQILGQKVEFLVSFYNNEISEKSEIFDDQFSVERPDGSNFTLKIRSTKLEDSAMYFCATGTQETQYFGPGTRLLVL.

This chain links TRBV18 with TRBJ1-5; 8 nucleotides agree with TRBD1. V was pared by 2 bases and J by 6 bases, with 6 bases of the junction left unmatched. Germline V gene lookup returns CDR1 KGHSH and CDR2 LQKENI. The CDR3 consists of 15 residues. This CDR3 reads CASSPGQGGGQPQHF. The CDR3 DNA is TGTGCCAGCTCACCAGGACAGGGAGGGGGTCAGCCCCAGCATTTT. The full variable domain, its missing parts supplied by reference TRBV18 and TRBJ1-5, is NAGVMQNPRHLVRRRGQEARLRCSPMKGHSHVYWYRQLPEEGLKFMVYLQKENIIDESGMPKERFSAEFPKEGPSILRIQQVVRGDSAAYFCASSPGQGGGQPQHFGDGTRLSIL.

The chain is built from TRBV7-2 and TRBJ2-1; D gene ambiguous. Germline assignment: CDR1 SGHTA and CDR2 FQGNSA. The V gene lost 5 bases and the J gene lost 0 bases, with 11 bases spanning the gap. There are 15 residues in the CDR3. This chain's CDR3 is CASSQPGISYNEQFF. As DNA, the CDR3 is TGTGCCAGCAGCCAACCTGGTATCTCCTACAATGAGCAGTTCTTC.

The gene calls are TRBV2 and TRBJ1-3; D not certain. Per germline, CDR1 SNHLY and CDR2 FYNNEI. V lost 5 bases and J 0 bases, leaving 8 bases between the germline ends. The CDR3 has 14 amino acids. Written as DNA, the CDR3 is TGTGCCAGCAGTCCGAATTACTCTGGAAACACCATATATTTT. Its translation is CASSPNYSGNTIYF.

This chain connects TRBV29-1 to TRBJ2-5, with a weak D call TRBD1 (5 bases). The germline CDR1 and CDR2 sequences are SQVTM and ANQGSEA. The CDR3 is 13 amino acids. The V and J ends lost 3 bases and 2 bases respectively, with 10 bases between them. CDR3 bases: TGCAGCGTTGACAGGGTGGCACAAGAGACCCAGTACTTC. This translates into CSVDRVAQETQYF.

This chain joins TRBV21-1 and TRBJ1-1; no DNA check was done on the table's D call, TRBD1. TRBV21-1 is deemed a pseudogene. This CDR3 is built from 14 residues. The chain's CDR3 is CASIKAQVNTEAFF. CDR3 DNA sequence: TGTGCCAGCATCAAGGCGCAGGTGAACACTGAAGCTTTCTTT.

J is TRBJ1-1 and V is TRBV4-2, with 11 bases matching TRBD1. Germline-derived CDR1 and CDR2 are LGHNA and YNFKEQ. The V segment lost 1 base and the J segment 5 bases; nucleotides outside the gene matches: 3. This CDR3 comprises 15 residues. DNA for the CDR3: TGTGCCAGCAGCCAAGGAGGGACAGGGGGGACTGAAGCTTTCTTT. It specifies CASSQGGTGGTEAFF.